Shown below are 30 T cell receptor beta chains from a single sample sequenced in a study of T cell responses to AZD1222 COVID-19 vaccine. The protocol was immunoSEQ multiplex PCR, while the TCRdb copy is restricted to in-frame clones and leaves out a portion. The sample lists some 130,000 clones; around 90% were seen once. The material sequenced was peripheral blood, taken on day 0 of AZD1222 vaccination. These receptors were obtained from an adult in good health.

The rearrangement links TRBV5-5 to TRBJ2-7; D uncertain. Looked up from germline, CDR1 is SGHKS and CDR2 is YYEKEE (reference sequence). This CDR3 is built from 15 residues. V shed 0 bases and J shed 2 bases, with 12 bases lying between them. CDR3 bases: TGTGCCAGCAGCTTGGCGGGCAGGATTACCTACGAGCAGTACTTC. Protein: CASSLAGRITYEQYF.

This chain joins TRBV9 and TRBJ2-2; the D is unclear. There are 16 residues in the CDR3. Trimming took off 0 bases at V and 0 bases at J, with 9 bases between the two ends. CDR1 is SGDLS and CDR2 is YYNGEE in the germline V gene. CDR3 sequence reads: CASSVGQATNTGELFF. For the CDR3, the DNA is TGTGCCAGCAGCGTAGGTCAGGCAACGAACACCGGGGAGCTGTTTTTT. The full variable domain, in which reference TRBV9 and TRBJ2-2 provide the parts outside the CDR3, is DSGVTQTPKHLITATGQRVTLRCSPRSGDLSVYWYQQSLDQGLQFLIQYYNGEERAKGNILERFSAQQFPDLHSELNLSSLELGDSALYFCASSVGQATNTGELFFGEGSRLTVL.

The CDR3 reads CASSLGSGRDQPQHF. In DNA form, the CDR3 reads TGTGCCAGCAGTTTAGGCTCTGGGCGTGATCAGCCCCAGCATTTT. The rearrangement uses TRBV28 and TRBJ1-5; unclear D gene. Between the trimmed V and J ends, which lost 2 bases and 5 bases, there was a span of 13 bases. CDR1 is MDHEN, CDR2 SYDVKM, per germline. The CDR3 runs 15 residues.

The chain employs TRBV9 and TRBJ1-2; 8 bases match TRBD1. Germline loops: CDR1 SGDLS, CDR2 YYNGEE. The CDR3 covers 13 residues. V lost 4 bases and J lost 8; bases outside the gene matches: 7. In DNA, the CDR3 is TGTGCCAGCAGCTCAGGGGGCAAGTTCGGCTACACCTTC. The encoded protein is CASSSGGKFGYTF.

The table lists this clone with a count of one. This chain uses TRBV3-1 (or the pseudogene TRBV3-2) with TRBJ1-5; no clear D gene. The CDR3 contains 12 residues. Germline assignment: CDR1 LGHDT and CDR2 YNNKEL (reference sequence). V lost 2 bases and J 6 bases, leaving 5 bases between the germline ends. CDR3 in amino acids: CASSQIGQPQHF. In nucleotides, the CDR3 is TGTGCCAGCAGCCAAATTGGTCAGCCCCAGCATTTT.

This chain connects TRBV5-1 to TRBJ2-5; D ambiguous. CDR1 SGHRS and CDR2 YFSETQ come from the germline V gene. V was clipped by 7 bases and J by 1 base, with 11 bases between them. The CDR3 runs 13 residues. DNA for the CDR3: TGCGCCAGCTACGAGGAAGTCCAAGAGACCCAGTACTTC. It translates to CASYEEVQETQYF.

V gene TRBV6-1 combines with J gene TRBJ1-2, with 7 bases aligning to TRBD1. Germline CDR1 is MNHNS and CDR2 is SASEGT. The J segment lost 4 bases and the V segment lost 2 bases, leaving 1 base of the junction unmatched. The CDR3 is 13 residues long. As DNA, the CDR3 is TGTGCCAGCAGTGAACGACAGGGCTATGGCTACACCTTC. As protein: CASSERQGYGYTF.

J is TRBJ2-2 and V is TRBV19, with D uncertain. This CDR3 comprises 15 residues. Trimming left V 5 bases short and J 6 bases short, with 16 bases between. Germline assignment: CDR1 LNHDA and CDR2 SQIVND (reference sequence). Written as DNA, the CDR3 is TGTGCCAGTAGTTACACAGTTGTGTCATCCGGGGAGCTGTTTTTT. Translating it yields CASSYTVVSSGELFF.

V and J are TRBV2 and TRBJ1-5, with D uncertain. This CDR3 contains 15 residues. The V gene's germline CDR1 is SNHLY and CDR2 FYNNEI. The ends were cut back, 7 bases at V and 2 bases at J, with 15 bases in the middle. The DNA for the CDR3 is TGTGCCAGCACCGAGGACGGGCTAGGCAATCAGCCCCAGCATTTT. Protein product: CASTEDGLGNQPQHF. The whole variable domain, filled in from reference TRBV2 and TRBJ1-5, reads EPEVTQTPSHQVTQMGQEVILRCVPISNHLYFYWYRQILGQKVEFLVSFYNNEISEKSEIFDDQFSVERPDGSNFTLKIRSTKLEDSAMYFCASTEDGLGNQPQHFGDGTRLSIL.

This chain links TRBV6-6 with TRBJ1-6; TRBD1 matches at 7 bases. Germline V CDR1 and CDR2: MNHNY, SVGAGI (reference sequence). J lost 9 bases, V lost 6 bases, and 8 bases had no gene match. This CDR3 comprises 14 residues. CDR3 loop: CASSQTGEGSPLHF. Here the CDR3 DNA reads TGTGCCAGCAGCCAAACAGGGGAAGGTTCACCCCTCCACTTT.

The table lists this clone with a count of one. This chain uses TRBV9 with TRBJ2-7, with D perhaps matching TRBD1 (5 bases). Trimming took off 0 bases at V and 5 bases at J, with 12 bases between the two ends. Germline CDR1 and CDR2: SGDLS and YYNGEE. CDR3 length: 14 amino acids. CDR3 DNA sequence: TGTGCCAGCAGCGTAGAAGGGGAATACCACGAGCAGTACTTC. Translated, it gives CASSVEGEYHEQYF.

The J gene is TRBJ1-5, the V gene TRBV27, with 7 bases identical to TRBD1. V was pared by 5 bases and J by 6 bases, with 4 bases of the junction left unmatched. From germline, CDR1 is MNHEY and CDR2 SMNVEV (reference sequence). The CDR3 is 13 amino acids. CDR3 bases: TGTGCCAGCAGTATACACAGGGGTCAGCCCCAGCATTTT. This gives the protein CASSIHRGQPQHF.

The chain links TRBV7-9 to TRBJ1-1; 9 bases match TRBD1. The V segment lost 5 bases and the J segment 4 bases; nucleotides outside the gene matches: 8. The CDR3 extends over 15 amino acids. CDR1 and CDR2 (germline): SEHNR, FQNEAQ (reference sequence). CDR3 sequence reads: CASSREQGASTEAFF. The DNA of the CDR3 is TGTGCCAGCAGCCGTGAACAGGGGGCGAGCACTGAAGCTTTCTTT.

This rearrangement joins TRBV4-3 to TRBJ1-1; D possibly corresponds to TRBD1 (6 bases). V dropped 1 base and J dropped 6 bases, with 18 bases sitting between them. The CDR3 contains 16 residues. Germline CDR1 LGHNA, CDR2 YSLEER. CDR3 nucleotides: TGCGCCAGCAGCCAAGTGACCGGGACAAAAAGTTCTGAAGCTTTCTTT. This encodes CASSQVTGTKSSEAFF.

V usage is TRBV24-1 and J usage is TRBJ1-2; a weak D match, TRBD1 (5 bases). Trimming pared 4 bases from V and 7 bases from J, leaving 15 bases between. The CDR3 spans 14 residues. CDR1 is KGHDR and CDR2 is SFDVKD in the germline V gene. The CDR3 is CATSDPGRSGGYTF. The DNA for the CDR3 is TGTGCCACCAGTGACCCGGGACGGTCGGGTGGCTACACCTTC.

The J gene is TRBJ2-2, the V gene TRBV7-2, with D uncertain. Germline values: CDR1 SGHTA, CDR2 FQGNSA. V was shortened by 3 bases and J by 4 bases, with 6 bases between the two germline ends. CDR3 length: 13 amino acids. CDR3 in amino acids: CASSLSVTGELFF. DNA for the CDR3: TGTGCCAGCAGCTTGTCGGTCACCGGGGAGCTGTTTTTT.

This chain links TRBV3-1 (or the pseudogene TRBV3-2) with TRBJ1-4; no definite D call. This CDR3 has 14 residues. The germline V gene encodes CDR1 LGHDT and CDR2 YNNKEL (reference sequence). Trimming took off 1 base at V and 8 bases at J, with 11 bases between the two ends. This chain's CDR3 is CASSQGVGSEKLFF. In DNA, the CDR3 is TGTGCCAGCAGCCAAGGGGTAGGGAGCGAAAAACTGTTTTTT.

V and J are TRBV6-5 and TRBJ2-1, with TRBD1 matching 10 bases. The CDR3 contains 15 residues. CDR1 is MNHEY, CDR2 SVGAGI, per germline. J gave up 6 bases and V 5 bases, and 7 bases lay outside the gene matches. The DNA for the CDR3 is TGTGCCAGCAGTCCTCCGGGACAGGGGAGCAATGAGCAGTTCTTC. Its translation is CASSPPGQGSNEQFF.

This chain links TRBV7-9 with TRBJ1-2; D call uncertain. The CDR3 length is 12 residues. CDR1 and CDR2 from the germline V gene are SEHNR and FQNEAQ (reference sequence). V was pared by 1 base and J by 10 bases, with 10 bases between. CDR3 nucleotide sequence: TGTGCCAGCAGCTTAGATGACATCATCTACACCTTC. Protein: CASSLDDIIYTF.

The J gene is TRBJ2-1, the V gene TRBV19, with TRBD2 matching 9 bases. The CDR3 extends over 18 amino acids. From germline, CDR1 is LNHDA and CDR2 SQIVND (reference sequence). Germline trimming cut 3 bases from V and 1 base from J; bases unmatched to any gene: 10. CDR3 in amino acids: CASSIRGRARGSYNEQFF. Here the CDR3 DNA reads TGTGCCAGTAGTATCCGCGGGAGGGCCCGGGGATCCTACAATGAGCAGTTCTTC.

This clone has more than one count but fewer than ten. The rearrangement uses TRBV6-1 and TRBJ1-1; no firm D call. This CDR3 spans 14 amino acids. V lost 1 base, J lost 3 bases, and 9 bases lay in between. The germline CDR1 and CDR2 sequences are MNHNS and SASEGT. CDR3 sequence (DNA): TGTGCCAGCAGTGAAGAAGACGCTGACACTGAAGCTTTCTTT. Translating gives CASSEEDADTEAFF.

This rearrangement joins TRBV5-4 to TRBJ1-1, with D tentatively TRBD1 (5 bases). V dropped 0 bases and J dropped 8 bases, with 11 bases sitting between them. The germline gives CDR1 SGHNT, CDR2 YYREEE (reference sequence). This CDR3 is 13 amino acids long. The chain's CDR3 is CASSLEGGEEAFF. CDR3 sequence (DNA): TGTGCCAGCAGCTTGGAAGGAGGGGAGGAAGCTTTCTTT.

V usage is TRBV6-6 and J usage is TRBJ1-2, with D possibly being TRBD1 (5 bases). The CDR3 is 16 residues long. Germline CDR1 MNHNY, CDR2 SVGAGI (reference sequence). V dropped 4 bases and J dropped 8 bases, with 23 bases sitting between them. Here the CDR3 DNA reads TGTGCCAGCAGTTCAGACGGGACGGCGAACTATCGGGGCTACACCTTC. This codes for CASSSDGTANYRGYTF.

The chain couples TRBV6-4 to TRBJ2-1; 9 bases are a match to TRBD2. V was pared by 0 bases and J by 6 bases, with 15 bases of the junction left unmatched. This CDR3 is built from 19 residues. Per the germline V gene, CDR1 is MRHNA and CDR2 is SNTAGT. CDR3 region: CASSDSRLAEGKLSNEQFF. The CDR3 DNA is TGTGCCAGCAGTGACTCAAGACTAGCGGAGGGCAAGTTAAGCAATGAGCAGTTCTTC.

The chain employs TRBV20-1 and TRBJ2-1; TRBD2 aligns across 9 bases. Germline trimming cut 3 bases from V and 6 bases from J; bases unmatched to any gene: 6. This CDR3 comprises 14 residues. CDR1 is DFQATT and CDR2 is SNEGSKA in the germline V gene (reference sequence). The CDR3 region is CSASNSGGRNEQFF. Written as DNA, the CDR3 is TGCAGTGCTAGTAATAGCGGGGGTCGCAATGAGCAGTTCTTC.

This rearrangement joins TRBV19 to TRBJ2-5; 9 positions match TRBD2. The CDR3 length is 14 residues. Per germline, CDR1 LNHDA and CDR2 SQIVND (reference sequence). Trimming at V came to 8 bases and at J to 5 bases, leaving 9 bases not matched to a gene. CDR3 protein: CASQRGGAWETQYF. In DNA form, the CDR3 reads TGTGCCAGTCAACGCGGGGGGGCCTGGGAGACCCAGTACTTC.

This clone occurred once. This sequence joins TRBV10-1 and TRBJ1-5; 8 bases map to TRBD1. The CDR3 loop spans 17 amino acids. Trimming cost V 3 bases and J 7 bases; bases outside gene matches: 14. Germline V gives CDR1 WNHNN, CDR2 SYGVQD (reference sequence). The CDR3 sequence is CASSDGQGARFVQPQHF. Here the CDR3 DNA reads TGCGCCAGCAGTGATGGTCAGGGGGCCCGCTTTGTGCAGCCCCAGCATTTT.

This clone showed up just a few times. The gene calls are TRBV3-1 (or the pseudogene TRBV3-2) and TRBJ1-2; TRBD1 agrees at 9 bases. In germline, CDR1 is LGHDT, CDR2 YNNKEL (reference sequence). This CDR3 contains 12 residues. J lost 8 bases, V lost 6 bases, and 4 bases had no gene match. CDR3 amino acids: CASRATGGGYTF. CDR3 DNA: TGTGCCAGCAGAGCTACAGGGGGCGGCTACACCTTC.

The table lists this clone with a count of one. V is TRBV14 and J is TRBJ2-2, with D perhaps TRBD1 (6 bases). V shed 4 bases and J shed 3 bases, with 12 bases lying between them. Germline loops: CDR1 SGHDN, CDR2 FVKESK. The CDR3 contains 15 residues. CDR3 residues: CASSRRRGYTGELFF. DNA for the CDR3: TGTGCCAGCAGCCGTCGCAGGGGTTACACCGGGGAGCTGTTTTTT.

The chain uses TRBV10-2 and TRBJ1-2; D is ambiguous. The CDR3 spans 14 residues. Trimming stripped 0 bases from V and 2 bases from J, with 7 bases between. Germline lookup yields CDR1 WSHSY and CDR2 SAAADI. The CDR3 bases are TGCGCCAGCAGTGAGTCGAAGATAAACTATGGCTACACCTTC. Translation gives CASSESKINYGYTF.